The 30 T cell receptor beta chains presented below share a single source sample, sequenced in a study of control samples from healthy donors and cancer patients. The method was immunoSEQ multiplex PCR; TCRdb's version includes in-frame clones alone and lacks a portion of them. The repertoire includes some 120,000 clones, about 93% of them detected once, and around 2.5% sits in the top ten. Sequences were obtained from blood. These receptors came from a man between 18 and 29 years old in good health.

The rearrangement joins TRBV7-9 to TRBJ1-2; D is possibly TRBD1 (5 bases). The CDR3 covers 14 residues. Germline values: CDR1 SEHNR, CDR2 FQNEAQ (reference sequence). V was trimmed by 6 bases and J by 0 bases, leaving 11 bases between them. CDR3 DNA: TGTGCCAGCAGTCTCGACAGTCCTAACTATGGCTACACCTTC. Amino acids: CASSLDSPNYGYTF.

The chain employs TRBV12-5 and TRBJ2-1; D remains ambiguous. Germline V gene data show CDR1 as LGHNT and CDR2 as FRNRAP. V dropped 2 bases and J dropped 5 bases, with 13 bases sitting between them. This CDR3 is built from 15 residues. The CDR3 sequence: CASGLSRDPNNEQFF. The CDR3 bases are TGTGCTAGTGGTTTGTCACGTGACCCAAACAATGAGCAGTTCTTC.

The J gene is TRBJ2-5, the V gene TRBV2; 7 bases are a match to TRBD1. V gave up 6 bases and J gave up 2 bases; unmatched junction bases: 9. The CDR3 loop spans 15 amino acids. Germline CDR1 SNHLY, CDR2 FYNNEI. CDR3 nucleotides: TGTGCCAGCAGGGCTGGGGACAGTAGACAAGAGACCCAGTACTTC. Its translation is CASRAGDSRQETQYF. Variable domain in full (rest from reference TRBV2 and TRBJ2-5): EPEVTQTPSHQVTQMGQEVILRCVPISNHLYFYWYRQILGQKVEFLVSFYNNEISEKSEIFDDQFSVERPDGSNFTLKIRSTKLEDSAMYFCASRAGDSRQETQYFGPGTRLLVL.

V is TRBV6-1 and J is TRBJ2-7; 7 bases agree with TRBD2. Germline lookup yields CDR1 MNHNS and CDR2 SASEGT. The CDR3 consists of 16 residues. The junction had 10 bases not matched to a gene; V was cut back by 2 bases and J by 3 bases. CDR3: CASSENSAGNIYEQYV. The CDR3 DNA follows: TGTGCCAGCAGTGAAAACTCAGCGGGAAATATCTACGAGCAGTACGTC.

This chain links TRBV2 with TRBJ1-2; 10 positions agree with TRBD1. Germline trimming cut 6 bases from V and 8 bases from J; bases unmatched to any gene: 9. Germline lookup yields CDR1 SNHLY and CDR2 FYNNEI. The CDR3 has 14 amino acids. This CDR3 reads CASRAGTGAWGYTF. The CDR3 nucleotides read TGTGCCAGCAGAGCCGGGACAGGGGCCTGGGGCTACACCTTC.

V usage is TRBV2 and J usage is TRBJ2-7; 12 bases fit TRBD1. CDR1 is SNHLY and CDR2 is FYNNEI in the germline V gene. V gave up 1 base and J gave up 4 bases; unmatched junction bases: 8. The CDR3 sequence is 17 residues long. In DNA, the CDR3 is TGTGCCAGCAGTGAAGGAGATCTGGGACAGGGGGCTTACGAGCAGTACTTC. Protein: CASSEGDLGQGAYEQYF.

J is TRBJ1-6 and V is TRBV30, with a weak D call TRBD1 (5 bases). CDR3 size: 15 residues. Trimming took off 3 bases at V and 1 base at J, with 10 bases between the two ends. CDR1 is GTSNPN and CDR2 is SVGIG in the germline V gene (reference sequence). In nucleotides, the CDR3 is TGTGCCTGGAGACAGGATGGGTCCTATAATTCACCCCTCCACTTT. Protein: CAWRQDGSYNSPLHF.

The gene calls are TRBV28 and TRBJ1-2, with D unclear. Germline V gene data show CDR1 as MDHEN and CDR2 as SYDVKM. There are 15 residues in the CDR3. The V end was cut by 3 bases, the J end by 4 bases, with 15 bases between. In nucleotides, the CDR3 is TGTGCCAGCAGTTTCCCCTACGGGCAGCCCTATGGCTACACCTTC. It translates to CASSFPYGQPYGYTF.

The V and J genes are TRBV6-1 and TRBJ1-5, with 7 bases identical to TRBD1. Trimming at V came to 8 bases and at J to 0 bases, leaving 4 bases not matched to a gene. In germline, CDR1 is MNHNS, CDR2 SASEGT. CDR3 length equals 14 residues. Here the CDR3 reads CASGTADSNQPQHF. Here the CDR3 DNA reads TGTGCCAGCGGGACAGCGGATAGCAATCAGCCCCAGCATTTT.

V usage is TRBV12-3 or TRBV12-4 and J usage is TRBJ1-2, with D maybe TRBD1 (5 bases). V lost 6 bases, J lost 6 bases, and 14 bases lay in between. The CDR3 is made up of 13 amino acids. In nucleotides, the CDR3 is TGTGCCAGCAGGGGCACCGGGGGGAATGGCTACACCTTC. The encoded protein is CASRGTGGNGYTF.

The chain links TRBV28 to TRBJ1-5; 7 nucleotides agree with TRBD1. CDR3 length: 16 residues. Germline CDR1 reads MDHEN; CDR2 reads SYDVKM. V was clipped by 7 bases and J by 4 bases; unmatched bases: 13. The CDR3 DNA reads TGTGCCAGCATGGTGTTCAGGGGGACGCTAAATCAGCCCCAGCATTTT. Protein sequence: CASMVFRGTLNQPQHF.

This chain links TRBV27 with TRBJ1-6, with 7 bases lining up with TRBD1. CDR3 length: 16 amino acids. Per germline, CDR1 MNHEY and CDR2 SMNVEV (reference sequence). J was trimmed by 4 bases and V by 2 bases; bases with no gene match: 5. CDR3 coding DNA: TGTGCCAGCAGTTTAGTCCCGACAGGGTATAATTCACCCCTCCACTTT. Translated: CASSLVPTGYNSPLHF.

This sequence joins TRBV11-3 and TRBJ1-6; D is perhaps TRBD1 (6 bases). V shed 5 bases and J shed 6 bases, with 11 bases lying between them. CDR1 and CDR2 (germline): SGHNT, YENEEA. This CDR3 is built from 14 residues. In DNA, the CDR3 is TGTGCCAGCAGCCGCGGACAGCCTAATTCACCCCTCCACTTT. Translated, it gives CASSRGQPNSPLHF.

V usage is TRBV9 and J usage is TRBJ1-2, with 9 bases matching TRBD1. The CDR3 contains 16 residues. The V gene end was trimmed by 3 bases and the J gene end by 8 bases; junction bases not matched to a gene: 14. Germline CDR1 reads SGDLS; CDR2 reads YYNGEE. In DNA form, the CDR3 reads TGTGCCAGCAGCGACGGGGGACAGGGAGGGGGCTTGGGCTACACCTTC. Protein sequence: CASSDGGQGGGLGYTF.

The chain uses TRBV28 and TRBJ1-5; the D gene is possibly TRBD1 (6 bases). V was shortened by 6 bases and J by 6 bases, with 15 bases between the two germline ends. Per germline, CDR1 MDHEN and CDR2 SYDVKM. This CDR3 has 14 amino acids. The CDR3 loop is CASSFTGLSQPQHF. The DNA for the CDR3 is TGTGCCAGCAGCTTTACAGGGTTGAGTCAGCCCCAGCATTTT.

As for this clone: This sample also contains other DNA sequences that code for the same CDR3. The gene calls are TRBV7-3 and TRBJ1-1; D may be TRBD1 (6 bases). The CDR3 spans 15 residues. Germline assignment: CDR1 SGHTA and CDR2 FQGTGA. Trimming shortened V by 2 bases and J by 0 bases, and 10 bases separated the two germline ends. The CDR3 DNA sequence: TGTGCCAGCAGCTTATATGGGGGGCTGAACACTGAAGCTTTCTTT. Protein: CASSLYGGLNTEAFF.

This clone was counted a single time. The chain employs TRBV11-2 and TRBJ1-1; D remains ambiguous. The CDR3 spans 14 residues. The V gene lost 3 bases and the J gene lost 1 base, with 9 bases spanning the gap. CDR1 is SGHAT, CDR2 FQNNGV, per germline. Here the CDR3 reads CASSLFAENTEAFF. CDR3 in DNA: TGTGCCAGCAGCTTGTTTGCAGAGAACACTGAAGCTTTCTTT.

The chain has TRBV9 and TRBJ2-1; D remains ambiguous. The CDR3 covers 15 residues. CDR1 and CDR2 from the germline V gene are SGDLS and YYNGEE. V dropped 3 bases and J dropped 0 bases, with 10 bases sitting between them. The CDR3 DNA is TGTGCCAGCAGCGGTGGCCAAAGCTCCTACAATGAGCAGTTCTTC. Its translation: CASSGGQSSYNEQFF.

The chain combines TRBV7-9 with TRBJ2-2; 8 nucleotides align to TRBD2. This CDR3 has 17 residues. V trimming: 2 bases; J trimming: 7 bases; junction bases outside the gene matches: 12. The germline V gene has CDR1 SEHNR and CDR2 FQNEAQ (reference sequence). The CDR3 sequence: CASSLFGSGRVSGELFF. The CDR3, as DNA: TGTGCCAGCAGCTTATTCGGCAGCGGGAGAGTGAGCGGGGAGCTGTTTTTT.

The gene calls are TRBV6-5 and TRBJ2-7; 7 bases are shared with TRBD1. CDR1 is MNHEY, CDR2 SVGAGI, per germline. Trimming took 6 bases from V and 0 from J; bases not matched to a gene: 8. CDR3 length: 15 residues. The CDR3: CASSLATGTSYEQYF. In DNA form, the CDR3 reads TGTGCCAGCAGCCTCGCGACAGGGACCTCCTACGAGCAGTACTTC.

For this clone: The junction departs from the called germline gene at one end, perhaps through a read error. This chain links TRBV7-7 with TRBJ2-1; D possibly matches TRBD1 or TRBD2 (6 bases each). CDR3 length: 17 amino acids. Germline-derived CDR1 and CDR2 are SSHAT and FNYEAQ (reference sequence). CDR3 protein: CASSAGKGGSRLNEQFF. Here the CDR3 DNA reads TGTGCTAGCAGCGCAGGGAAGGGGGGTTCCCGCCTCAATGAGCAGTTCTTC.

This clone is a singleton in its sample. This chain connects TRBV2 to TRBJ2-7, with no clear D. V was shortened by 8 bases and J by 2 bases, with 13 bases between the two germline ends. Germline V gives CDR1 SNHLY, CDR2 FYNNEI. The CDR3 sequence is 13 residues long. The DNA of the CDR3 is TGTGCCAGCCTCAATACTGGAACCTACGAGCAGTACTTC. It specifies CASLNTGTYEQYF. The entire variable domain, with the rest obtained from reference TRBV2 and TRBJ2-7, is as follows: EPEVTQTPSHQVTQMGQEVILRCVPISNHLYFYWYRQILGQKVEFLVSFYNNEISEKSEIFDDQFSVERPDGSNFTLKIRSTKLEDSAMYFCASLNTGTYEQYFGPGTRLTVT.

The chain joins TRBV29-1 to TRBJ2-2; D gene uncertain. V lost 4 bases, J lost 7 bases, and 13 bases lay in between. Per the germline V gene, CDR1 is SQVTM and CDR2 is ANQGSEA. The CDR3 spans 13 residues. CDR3 loop: CSVGTLVGGELFF. The CDR3, as DNA: TGCAGCGTTGGAACACTTGTTGGCGGGGAGCTGTTTTTT.

This clone has only a few counts. The chain carries TRBV2 and TRBJ2-1; D possibly corresponds to TRBD2 (6 bases). Deletions cut 1 base from V and 6 bases from J, with 13 bases between. Germline lookup yields CDR1 SNHLY and CDR2 FYNNEI. The length of the CDR3 is 15 residues. Written as DNA, the CDR3 is TGTGCCAGCAGTGAAGGACTAGGTTTCGGCAATGAGCAGTTCTTC. It translates to CASSEGLGFGNEQFF.

CDR3 coding DNA: TGTGCCATCAGTGACCTGGAGGGAGGTCAGCCCCAGCATTTT. Amino acids: CAISDLEGGQPQHF. The chain carries TRBV10-3 and TRBJ1-5; no definite D call. The V and J ends lost 3 bases and 6 bases respectively, with 12 bases between them. Germline V gene lookup returns CDR1 ENHRY and CDR2 SYGVKD. The CDR3 extends over 14 amino acids.

CDR3 DNA sequence: TGTGCCACCAGCAGAGATAGGGGGGAGTTGGGTGGCTACACCTTC. It codes for CATSRDRGELGGYTF. The V gene is TRBV15, the J gene TRBJ1-2; D might be TRBD1 (6 bases). The CDR3 runs 15 residues. Germline CDR1 is LNHNV and CDR2 is YYDKDF (reference sequence). V lost 0 bases to trimming and J lost 7 bases, with 15 bases between them.

The chain combines TRBV2 with TRBJ1-3; D is ambiguous. V was clipped by 2 bases and J by 4 bases, with 12 bases between them. Germline V gene sequence: CDR1 SNHLY, CDR2 FYNNEI. The CDR3 contains 15 residues. CDR3 residues: CASSEREATGNTIYF. CDR3 coding DNA: TGTGCCAGCAGTGAACGGGAGGCGACAGGAAACACCATATATTTT.

This clone is a singleton in its sample. V is TRBV6-2 or TRBV6-3 and J is TRBJ1-2; D is undetermined. Trimming removed 5 bases from V and 7 bases from J, with 8 bases in between. Germline assignment: CDR1 MNHEY and CDR2 SVGEGT. The length of the CDR3 is 11 residues. The DNA for the CDR3 is TGTGCCAGCAGTCCCCTGACTGGCTACACCTTC. This sequence encodes CASSPLTGYTF.

This clone has only a few counts. This chain links TRBV7-9 with TRBJ1-5; D call uncertain. The ends were cut back, 7 bases at V and 0 bases at J, with 7 bases in the middle. From germline, CDR1 is SEHNR and CDR2 FQNEAQ (reference sequence). The CDR3 totals 13 residues. CDR3: CASTLNSNQPQHF. Written as DNA, the CDR3 is TGTGCCAGCACCCTAAATAGCAATCAGCCCCAGCATTTT. Together with reference TRBV7-9 and TRBJ1-5, the CDR3 gives the full variable domain: DTGVSQNPRHKITKRGQNVTFRCDPISEHNRLYWYRQTLGQGPEFLTYFQNEAQLEKSRLLSDRFSAERPKGSFSTLEIQRTEQGDSAMYLCASTLNSNQPQHFGDGTRLSIL.

V usage is TRBV13 and J usage is TRBJ2-1; 12 bases line up with TRBD2. The J segment lost 3 bases and the V segment lost 0 bases, leaving 12 bases of the junction unmatched. Germline V lookup: CDR1 PRHDT, CDR2 FYEKMQ (reference sequence). The length of the CDR3 is 20 residues. The CDR3 spells CASSLGGLAGGQRNYNEQFF. Written as DNA, the CDR3 is TGTGCCAGCAGCTTAGGCGGGCTAGCGGGGGGGCAAAGAAACTACAATGAGCAGTTCTTC.